This is a list of T cell receptor beta chains from one sample in a study of cytomegalovirus exposure and HLA in healthy donors. Sequencing used immunoSEQ multiplex PCR; TCRdb keeps in-frame clones, though not all of them. The sample shows 150,000 to 200,000 clones, about 90% of them seen only once. The sequencing input was PBMCs. The receptors were sampled from a woman younger than 35 in good health and CMV-seropositive. Both conserved end residues are part of each CDR3. A D gene is named only where the DNA matches it firmly. Clone sizes are given selectively: once, few, many, or a class where the clone is expanded.

D	size	V	J	DNA	CDR3
TRBD2	-	TRBV6-5	TRBJ2-1	TGTGCCAGCACCCGACTAGCGGACAATGAGCAGTTCTTC	CASTRLADNEQFF
TRBD2	-	TRBV6-5	TRBJ2-1	TGTGCCAGCAGTTACGGGGTGGTAGCGGGGGGTGAGCAGTTCTTC	CASSYGVVAGGEQFF
TRBD2	-	TRBV7-3	TRBJ2-7	TGTGCCAGCAGCTTAATTATTGCTAGCGGCTCCTACGAGCAGTACTTC	CASSLIIASGSYEQYF
-	-	TRBV7-8	TRBJ2-1	-	CASSLFAQGTFF
-	-	TRBV29-1	TRBJ2-5	TGCAGCGTTGTACCACAGCAAGAGACCCAGTACTTC	CSVVPQQETQYF
TRBD1	-	TRBV7-2	TRBJ1-4	TGTGCCAGCAGTCGCACAGGGGGAGACGAAAAACTGTTTTTT	CASSRTGGDEKLFF
TRBD1	-	TRBV7-9	TRBJ1-1	TGTGCCAGCAGCATACGACAGGGTGTGGACACTGAAGCTTTCTTT	CASSIRQGVDTEAFF
-	-	TRBV5-1	TRBJ2-1	TGCGCCAGCAGCTTGGGGCTTCTAGGCTTGAATGAGCAGTTCTTC	CASSLGLLGLNEQFF
TRBD1	-	TRBV4-2	TRBJ1-3	TGTGCCAGCAGCCTTACAGGGGACTCTGGAAACACCATATATTTT	CASSLTGDSGNTIYF
TRBD1	-	TRBV5-6	TRBJ1-5	TGTGCCAGCAGGGAGACAGGGAGCAATCAGCCCCAGCATTTT	CASRETGSNQPQHF
-	once	TRBV5-1	TRBJ1-4	TGCGCCAGCAGCTTGGATGTGGGGAGGGAAAAACTGTTTTTT	CASSLDVGREKLFF
TRBD2	-	TRBV9	TRBJ2-3	TGTGCCAGCAGCGCGAGACTAGCGCGGGATACGCAGTATTTT	CASSARLARDTQYF
-	-	TRBV28	TRBJ2-3	TGTGCCAGCAGTTCGTCAGCGGGACACACAGATACGCAGTATTTT	CASSSSAGHTDTQYF
TRBD2	-	TRBV28	TRBJ2-2	TGTGCCAGCAGTAGGGAAGCGGGAGCGAGTACCGGGGAGCTGTTTTTT	CASSREAGASTGELFF
-	-	TRBV27	TRBJ1-2	TGTGCCAGCACCCCAAGGTTCTGGGGCTTCGACTATGGCTACACCTTC	CASTPRFWGFDYGYTF
-	-	TRBV2	TRBJ1-1	TGTGCCAGTAGACAGCTAATGAACACTGAAGCTTTCTTT	CASRQLMNTEAFF
TRBD1	-	TRBV7-2	TRBJ1-2	TGTGCCAGCAGCTTAGCATTGGGGACAGGGGTCGGCTATGGCTACACCTTC	CASSLALGTGVGYGYTF
TRBD1	-	TRBV11-1	TRBJ1-1	TGTGCCAGCAGCCCCGACAGGGGGACTGAAGCTTTCTTT	CASSPDRGTEAFF
TRBD1	once	TRBV4-2	TRBJ1-4	TGTGCCAGCAGCCAAAGGGACAGGGATGAAAAACTGTTTTTT	CASSQRDRDEKLFF
TRBD1	-	TRBV5-1	TRBJ2-7	TGCGCCAGCAGCTTGGCCCAGGGGACAGAAACCTACGAGCAGTACTTC	CASSLAQGTETYEQYF
-	-	TRBV7-7	TRBJ1-1	TGTGCTAGCCGCCCAGGTAGGACTGAAGCTTTCTTT	CASRPGRTEAFF
TRBD2	few	TRBV6-6	TRBJ2-3	TGTGCCAGCAGCCTCGCTAGCGGGAGTACCTCAGATACGCAGTATTTT	CASSLASGSTSDTQYF
TRBD2	-	TRBV19	TRBJ2-2	TGTGCCAGTAGTGACCTCCGTCGAGCGGGAGGCACCGGGGAGCTGTTTTTT	CASSDLRRAGGTGELFF
TRBD2	-	TRBV5-1	TRBJ2-5	TGCGCCAGCAGCTTGCCGATACTAGCGGGAGGCGGTGAGACCCAGTACTTC	CASSLPILAGGGETQYF
-	-	TRBV7-9	TRBJ1-3	TGTGCCAGCAGCTTCGACTGGAGCTCTGGAAACACCATATATTTT	CASSFDWSSGNTIYF
-	-	TRBV9	TRBJ2-7	TGTGCCAGCAGCGTAGACGTCGGGCGGGACGGCGAGCAGTACTTC	CASSVDVGRDGEQYF
-	-	TRBV10-2	TRBJ2-7	TGCGCCAGCAGTCCGTCGTCCTACGAGCAGTACTTC	CASSPSSYEQYF
-	-	TRBV4-2	TRBJ2-3	TGTGCCAGCAGCCAAGTTTGGGCAGGGCAAGGGGATACGCAGTATTTT	CASSQVWAGQGDTQYF
TRBD2	-	TRBV28	TRBJ2-7	TGTGCCAGCAGTCTCACTAGCGGGAGGGAAGAGCAGTACTTC	CASSLTSGREEQYF
TRBD2	-	TRBV28	TRBJ2-5	TGTGCCAGCAGCCCGACTAGCGGGAGAGAGACCCAGTACTTC	CASSPTSGRETQYF
TRBD1	-	TRBV4-1	TRBJ1-2	TGCGCCAGCAGCCTAACCGGGACAGGGGGGGGAGGCTACACCTTC	CASSLTGTGGGGYTF
TRBD2	-	TRBV9	TRBJ2-7	TGTGCCAGCACCCCTACTAGCGCGAGCTCCTACGAGCAGTACTTC	CASTPTSASSYEQYF
-	once	TRBV5-1	TRBJ2-7	TGCGCCAGCAGCTCGGGGGTGCTTTACCCTCCCCACGAGCAGTACTTC	CASSSGVLYPPHEQYF
-	-	TRBV9	TRBJ2-7	TGTGCCAGCAGCGTAGAAGGCCCGCCGGGCGAGCAGTACTTC	CASSVEGPPGEQYF
-	-	TRBV11-2	TRBJ1-4	TGTGCCAGCAGCTTGGGACATACGGGTGAAAAACTGTTTTTT	CASSLGHTGEKLFF
-	-	TRBV7-8	TRBJ2-7	TGTGCCAGCAGCCGACTCCCGGGACAACACTCCTACGAGCAGTACTTC	CASSRLPGQHSYEQYF
TRBD2	-	TRBV10-3	TRBJ2-5	TGTGCCATCAGAGATAGCGGGAGAGTCGAAGAGACCCAGTACTTC	CAIRDSGRVEETQYF
-	-	TRBV7-8	TRBJ2-5	TGTGCCAGCAGCCTCAGTCCAGGTCAAGAGACCCAGTACTTC	CASSLSPGQETQYF
TRBD2	-	TRBV6-4	TRBJ2-2	TGTGCCAGCAGTGGACTAGCGGGAGGCTACGGGGAGCTGTTTTTT	CASSGLAGGYGELFF
-	-	TRBV11-2	TRBJ2-1	TGTGCCAGCAGCTTAGTGGGGAGCTCTTTCGATGAGCAGTTCTTC	CASSLVGSSFDEQFF
TRBD2	-	TRBV5-4	TRBJ2-7	TGTGCCAGCAGCTTGGAGGCCGGGAGGGGGGGCGAGCAGTACTTC	CASSLEAGRGGEQYF
TRBD2	-	TRBV30	TRBJ2-2	TGTGCCTGGAGTAACCCAGCGGGAGGGGCTATAACCGGGGAGCTGTTTTTT	CAWSNPAGGAITGELFF
-	-	TRBV2	TRBJ2-7	TGTGCCGACTCACTGGCGGTGAGCTCCTACGAGCAGTACTTC	CADSLAVSSYEQYF
-	-	TRBV29-1	TRBJ1-3	TGCAGCGTTGGAGAGACAGATGGAAACACCATATATTTT	CSVGETDGNTIYF
TRBD2	-	TRBV10-1	TRBJ2-3	TGCGCCAGCAGCCCCTTTACTAGCGGACGCACAGATACGCAGTATTTT	CASSPFTSGRTDTQYF